The 6 T cell receptor beta chains listed next were all sequenced from one sample in a study of T cell responses to AZD1222 COVID-19 vaccine. Libraries were prepared by immunoSEQ multiplex PCR; TCRdb keeps only in-frame clonotypes and omits some of them. The sample has about 100,000 clones; approximately 87% are singletons. Material: peripheral blood, obtained on day 0 of AZD1222 vaccination. The source is an adult in good health.

The gene calls are TRBV29-1 and TRBJ1-2; D is unresolved. The V and J ends lost 0 bases and 7 bases respectively, with 15 bases between them. CDR1 SQVTM and CDR2 ANQGSEA come from the germline V gene. This CDR3 has 14 residues. CDR3 region: CSVEDLGTFFGYTF. In DNA form, the CDR3 reads TGCAGCGTTGAAGATTTGGGAACATTCTTTGGCTACACCTTC.

The V and J genes are TRBV12-3 or TRBV12-4 and TRBJ2-1; D possibly corresponds to TRBD2 (5 bases). V lost 7 bases and J lost 9, with 13 bases in between. This CDR3 has 12 residues. The CDR3 region has the DNA TGTGCCAGCACCCTCACTAGAAGTGAGCAGTTCTTC. Translation gives CASTLTRSEQFF.

V usage is TRBV6-1 and J usage is TRBJ1-2; perhaps TRBD1 as D (5 bases). Looked up from germline, CDR1 is MNHNS and CDR2 is SASEGT. The V and J ends lost 2 bases and 1 base respectively, with 23 bases between them. The CDR3 length is 19 residues. This chain's CDR3 is CASSESDGDRWTINYGYTF. The CDR3 nucleotides read TGTGCCAGCAGTGAAAGTGACGGGGACCGATGGACGATTAACTATGGCTACACCTTC.

This clone appeared a few times. The gene calls are TRBV5-4 and TRBJ2-1; TRBD1 is a possible D gene (5 bases). V was shortened by 0 bases and J by 1 base, with 8 bases between the two germline ends. The CDR3 has 15 amino acids. Germline V lookup: CDR1 SGHNT, CDR2 YYREEE (reference sequence). In DNA form, the CDR3 reads TGTGCCAGCAGCTTGGAAGACAGTTCCTACAATGAGCAGTTCTTC. Translated, it gives CASSLEDSSYNEQFF.

As regards this clone: The identical CDR3 is also encoded by other nucleotide sequences in the sample. The genes are TRBV28 and TRBJ1-5; D gene ambiguous. This CDR3 region has 11 residues. CDR1 MDHEN and CDR2 SYDVKM come from the germline V gene. The ends were cut back, 5 bases at V and 4 bases at J, with 3 bases in the middle. The CDR3 spells CASSLNQPQHF. CDR3 nucleotide sequence: TGTGCCAGCAGTCTTAATCAGCCCCAGCATTTT.

The chain is built from TRBV4-1 and TRBJ2-6, with 7 bases fitting TRBD1. The CDR3 is made up of 18 amino acids. The V gene end was trimmed by 0 bases and the J gene end by 2 bases; junction bases not matched to a gene: 7. Germline V gene lookup returns CDR1 MGHRA and CDR2 YSYEKL. This CDR3 is CASSQDGGQYTGANVLTF. CDR3 nucleotide sequence: TGCGCCAGCAGCCAAGATGGGGGACAGTACACTGGGGCCAACGTCCTGACTTTC.